This T cell receptor beta chain was sequenced in a study of CD8+ T cells in alopecia areata. Across the study: It was oral tofacitinib, at 5 to 10 mg twice daily, that treated patients received. Study-wide points: Alopecia totalis/universalis scalp especially showed more expanded CD8+ clones than normal scalp.

In germline, CDR1 is GTSNPN, CDR2 SVGIG (reference sequence). The V and J ends lost 6 bases and 13 bases respectively, with 19 bases between them. The length of the CDR3 is 12 residues. cDNA reverse transcribed from extracted RNA served as the sequencing template. TCRdb keeps only in-frame clones here, not all; method: immunoSEQ multiplex PCR. The profile shows roughly 59,000 clones, about 44% of them singletons. This clone has just a few counts. The antigen is undetermined. Sequencing used CD8+ T cells sorted from blood, obtained at week 0. This receptor was obtained from a human donor with alopecia areata. This chain connects TRBV30 to TRBJ2-1; D is ambiguous. CDR3 amino acids: CACNPVRNGQFF. The CDR3 nucleotides are TGTGCCTGTAACCCGGTCCGCAATGGACAGTTCTTC.